A selection of T cell receptor beta chains follows, all from one sample in a study of T-cell reconstitution after alpha-beta-depleted transplantation in children. MiXCR, run by TCRdb on the PCR reads, gives a single entry per CDR3 protein. The table has about 440,000 distinct CDR3 sequences, roughly two fifths seen once. This sample comprised PBMCs, obtained before TCRalphabeta/CD19-depleted stem cell transplant. The origin of the receptors is a girl aged 2 to 9 with aplastic anemia, due to receive a stem cell transplant. Each CDR3 is given with its conserved first and last residue. A D gene is named only where the DNA matches it firmly. A row's size may be missing; if present it is once, few, many or a size class.

d_call j_call v_call clone_size cdr3_nt cdr3_aa
. TRBJ1-1 TRBV29-1 . TGCAGCGTTGTGGGGTCGGAGCCCCTGAACACTGAAGCTTTCTTT CSVVGSEPLNTEAFF
. TRBJ1-1 TRBV6-5 once TGTGCCAGCAGTTCAGGGGAGGGTAACACTGAAGCTTTCTTT CASSSGEGNTEAFF
TRBD1 TRBJ2-2 TRBV12-3/TRBV12-4 . TGTGCCAGCACTGACAGACCGGGGACAGCGAACACCGGGGAGCTGTTTTTT CASTDRPGTANTGELFF
. TRBJ2-1 TRBV10-3 . TGTGCCATCAGGGAACTCCTCGGGACGGGTTACAATGAGCAGTTCTTC CAIRELLGTGYNEQFF
. TRBJ2-7 TRBV20-1 few TGCAGTGCTAGACGACCTTTAAACTACGAGCAGTACTTC CSARRPLNYEQYF
. TRBJ2-3 TRBV5-1 . TGCGCCAGCAGCTTAAGGGACGCACCTGATACGCAGTATTTT CASSLRDAPDTQYF
. TRBJ1-1 TRBV18 . TGTGCCAGCTCACCGGTTCCGGGGTCGGACACTGAAGCTTTCTTT CASSPVPGSDTEAFF
. TRBJ1-1 TRBV30 . TGTGCCTGGATCCCACGGCCCGAGCCACTGGGAGCTTTCTTT CAWIPRPEPLGAFF
. TRBJ1-2 TRBV20-1 . TGCAGTGCTAGAGACCACCTGGGGTATGGCTACACCTTC CSARDHLGYGYTF
TRBD1 TRBJ2-7 TRBV29-1 many TGCAGCGTGGTGAACAGGGGGCCCTACGAGCAGTACTTC CSVVNRGPYEQYF
. TRBJ1-4 TRBV7-2 . TGTGCCAGCAGCTTAATGGGCGCAACTAATGAAAAACTGTTTTTT CASSLMGATNEKLFF
. TRBJ2-5 TRBV29-1 . TGCAGCGTTGACTTCGGGGGTCCAGGGAAAAGGACCCAGTACTTC CSVDFGGPGKRTQYF
. TRBJ1-1 TRBV7-7 many TGTGCCGCTCTCCATGAAGCTTTCTTT CAALHEAFF
. TRBJ1-2 TRBV12-3/TRBV12-4 . TGTGCCAGCAGTCCGCCGGGACCCACCTATGGCTACACCTTC CASSPPGPTYGYTF
. TRBJ2-1 TRBV20-1 . TGCAGTGCTTCTGACTACAATGAGCAGTTCTTC CSASDYNEQFF
. TRBJ2-2 TRBV5-1 many TGCGCCAGCAGCCGGGGGAATGGTCGGGAGCTGTTTTTT CASSRGNGRELFF
TRBD1 TRBJ2-3 TRBV28 few TGTGCCAGCAGTTTATACGGACAGGGCCAAGATACGCAGTATTTT CASSLYGQGQDTQYF
. TRBJ2-1 TRBV20-1 . TGCAGTGCTAGAGGAACAGGAGCGTTCAGCTCCTACAATGAGCAGTTCTTC CSARGTGAFSSYNEQFF
TRBD2 TRBJ2-1 TRBV20-1 many TGCAGTTCGGAGGGGCGGGAGCTCGGGAATGAGCAGTTCTTC CSSEGRELGNEQFF
. TRBJ1-1 TRBV27 . TGTGCCAGCAGCGAGGGCAATGAAGCTTTCTTT CASSEGNEAFF
. TRBJ2-7 TRBV7-9 many TGTGCCAGCAGCTTACTAGCGAGCTCCTACGAGCAGTACTTC CASSLLASSYEQYF
. TRBJ2-5 TRBV5-6 . TGTGCCAGCAGCTCATGGGAAGAGACCCAGTACTTC CASSSWEETQYF
. TRBJ2-1 TRBV6-2/TRBV6-3 . TGTGCCAGCGGGGGACGGGACCTCTCCTACAATGAGCAGTTCTTC CASGGRDLSYNEQFF
TRBD1 TRBJ1-1 TRBV14 few TGTGCCAGCAGCCACGTGGCCATGGGACAGGGAATCACTGAAGCTTTCTTT CASSHVAMGQGITEAFF
. TRBJ1-2 TRBV6-1 few TGTGCCAGCCGCGGCGCTCTTTGGGGTGATGGCTACACCTTC CASRGALWGDGYTF
. TRBJ1-5 TRBV20-1 . TGCAATCAAGCCCAGGGGTCGAGCAATCAGCCCCAGCATTTT CNQAQGSSNQPQHF
. TRBJ1-1 TRBV4-1 many TGCGCCAGCAGCCAAGAGGCGCTCTGGCCTAACACTGAAGCTTTCTTT CASSQEALWPNTEAFF
. TRBJ2-4 TRBV4-1 few TGCGCCATCAGCCACCTCCCCTCGGTGATAGCGGACTTCAAAAACATTCAGTACTTC CAISHLPSVIADFKNIQYF
. TRBJ1-1 TRBV5-1 many TGCGCCAGCAGCTTGGCCCAGGGAAGAGCTTTCTTT CASSLAQGRAFF
. TRBJ2-7 TRBV20-1 . . CCAWGPSTGKPYEQYF